The next 15 T cell receptor beta chains were all read from a single sample in a study of cytomegalovirus exposure and HLA in healthy donors. The PCR employed 60 Vbeta primers together with 13 Jbeta primers. TCRdb's copy holds only in-frame clones and misses some; the assay was immunoSEQ multiplex PCR. In all, the sample yields 150,000 to 200,000 clones. The specimen sequenced was PBMCs. The receptors shown here come from a woman between 55 and 75 years old in good health and CMV-seronegative.

V is TRBV28 and J is TRBJ1-4, with D perhaps matching TRBD1 (6 bases). V lost 7 bases and J 11 bases, leaving 14 bases between the germline ends. Germline CDR1 is MDHEN and CDR2 is SYDVKM. The CDR3 totals 12 residues. CDR3 DNA sequence: TGTGCCAGCACGACAGGAGTTTCGAAACTGTTTTTT. Residues: CASTTGVSKLFF.

In the case of this clone: Relative to the germline gene, one junction end is altered; a read error may explain this. The J gene is TRBJ1-2, the V gene TRBV7-9; TRBD1 agrees at 8 bases. Germline V CDR1 and CDR2: SEHNR, FQNEAQ (reference sequence). This CDR3 has 16 amino acids. CDR3 nucleotides: TGTGCCATCAGCCAAGTATCTACAGGGGGGCACGGTGGCTACACCTTC. Its protein is CAISQVSTGGHGGYTF.

The genes are TRBV5-1 and TRBJ2-1; TRBD2 matches at 9 bases. Germline V lookup: CDR1 SGHRS, CDR2 YFSETQ. The ends lost 0 bases at V and 2 bases at J; junction bases unmatched: 3. CDR3 length: 16 amino acids. The DNA for the CDR3 is TGCGCCAGCAGCTTGGTGGCGGGGGGGGCCTACAATGAGCAGTTCTTC. Translating it yields CASSLVAGGAYNEQFF.

The V call is TRBV7-9, the J call TRBJ1-2; D not resolved. Trimming took 1 base from V and 4 from J, leaving 7 bases between them. CDR1 SEHNR and CDR2 FQNEAQ come from the germline V gene (reference sequence). The CDR3 contains 13 residues. The chain's CDR3 is CASSLGAVYGYTF. The CDR3, as DNA: TGTGCCAGCAGCTTAGGGGCAGTCTATGGCTACACCTTC. The complete variable domain, with remaining parts taken from reference TRBV7-9 and TRBJ1-2, reads DTGVSQNPRHKITKRGQNVTFRCDPISEHNRLYWYRQTLGQGPEFLTYFQNEAQLEKSRLLSDRFSAERPKGSFSTLEIQRTEQGDSAMYLCASSLGAVYGYTFGSGTRLTVV.

The V and J genes are TRBV4-1 and TRBJ2-6, with TRBD1 identical over 7 bases. The CDR3 totals 20 residues. Germline trimming cut 2 bases from V and 0 bases from J; bases unmatched to any gene: 13. Germline-derived CDR1 and CDR2 are MGHRA and YSYEKL. CDR3 bases: TGCGCCAGCAGCCAACTGGCCACAACAGGGGCCTTCTCTGGGGCCAACGTCCTGACTTTC. Translation gives CASSQLATTGAFSGANVLTF.

V usage is TRBV11-2 and J usage is TRBJ2-7; 9 nucleotides match TRBD2. The germline V gene encodes CDR1 SGHAT and CDR2 FQNNGV. With V trimmed by 1 base and J by 11 bases, 3 bases remained unmatched. The CDR3 runs 12 residues. CDR3 loop: CASSLVAGEEYF. The CDR3 DNA reads as TGTGCCAGCAGCTTAGTAGCGGGAGAGGAGTACTTC.

The V gene is TRBV7-8, the J gene TRBJ2-5, with 9 bases that match TRBD2. This CDR3 comprises 18 residues. After removal of 1 base from V and 0 bases from J, the junction contained 9 bases not matched to a gene. Looked up from germline, CDR1 is SGHVS and CDR2 is FQNEAQ. The CDR3 DNA is TGTGCCAGCAGCTTAGTTCTTATAGCGGGAGAGGACCAAGAGACCCAGTACTTC. Protein product: CASSLVLIAGEDQETQYF.

J is TRBJ1-1 and V is TRBV4-2, with D possibly being TRBD1 (6 bases). The V gene lost 4 bases and the J gene lost 6 bases, with 12 bases spanning the gap. The CDR3 spans 13 residues. Germline CDR1 and CDR2: LGHNA and YNFKEQ. The CDR3 spells CASSLQGIPEAFF. Written as DNA, the CDR3 is TGTGCCAGCAGCCTCCAGGGGATCCCTGAAGCTTTCTTT.

CDR3 nucleotides: TGTGCCTGTTCTAAAAAGGCAGGGAGGAACACCATATATTTT. As protein: CACSKKAGRNTIYF. The chain employs TRBV30 and TRBJ1-3; D perhaps matches TRBD1 (5 bases). This CDR3 is 14 amino acids long. The germline CDR1 and CDR2 sequences are GTSNPN and SVGIG (reference sequence). V shed 6 bases and J shed 7 bases, with 19 bases lying between them.

The J gene is TRBJ1-3, the V gene TRBV9; 8 nucleotides align to TRBD1. Per the germline V gene, CDR1 is SGDLS and CDR2 is YYNGEE. The CDR3 is made up of 16 amino acids. V shed 0 bases, J shed 4 bases, and the junction held 6 bases outside the gene matches. The CDR3 bases are TGTGCCAGCAGCGTAGAGGACAGGGCCTGGGGAAACACCATATATTTT. It translates to CASSVEDRAWGNTIYF.

The J gene is TRBJ2-7, the V gene TRBV9; 7 bases agree with TRBD2. The germline CDR1 and CDR2 sequences are SGDLS and YYNGEE. V lost 0 bases to trimming and J lost 5 bases; unmatched junction nucleotides: 5. The CDR3 spans 14 residues. CDR3 protein: CASSVGGSKNEQYF. The CDR3 nucleotides read TGTGCCAGCAGCGTAGGCGGGAGCAAAAACGAGCAGTACTTC.

The chain links TRBV4-1 to TRBJ2-7, with D maybe TRBD2 (5 bases). This CDR3 is built from 15 residues. V lost 1 base to trimming and J lost 3 bases, with 13 bases between them. Germline CDR1 and CDR2: MGHRA and YSYEKL. The CDR3 sequence: CASSQAPGVDYEQYF. CDR3 DNA sequence: TGCGCCAGCAGCCAAGCTCCCGGGGTGGACTACGAGCAGTACTTC.

The chain carries TRBV2 and TRBJ1-2; tentatively, D is TRBD1 (5 bases). In germline, CDR1 is SNHLY, CDR2 FYNNEI. The CDR3 loop spans 14 amino acids. V dropped 4 bases and J dropped 0 bases, with 9 bases sitting between them. CDR3 region: CASSVLGPNYGYTF. As DNA, the CDR3 is TGTGCCAGCAGTGTTTTGGGGCCTAACTATGGCTACACCTTC.

The chain uses TRBV5-8 and TRBJ2-7; 7 bases align to TRBD2. Germline V gives CDR1 SGHTS, CDR2 YDEGEE. With V trimmed by 4 bases and J by 3 bases, 4 bases remained unmatched. The CDR3 loop spans 13 amino acids. CDR3 protein: CASSPGLVYEQYF. DNA for the CDR3: TGTGCCAGCAGCCCCGGACTAGTCTACGAGCAGTACTTC.

J is TRBJ2-1 and V is TRBV29-1; D might be TRBD2 (5 bases). V lost 5 bases and J 6 bases, leaving 8 bases between the germline ends. The CDR3 consists of 11 residues. The V gene's germline CDR1 is SQVTM and CDR2 ANQGSEA. The CDR3 here is CSVRGFNEQFF. DNA of the CDR3: TGCAGCGTTCGGGGTTTCAATGAGCAGTTCTTC.